This TCR beta chain was captured by sequencing in a study of OX40 agonist ivuxolimab in advanced cancers. Overall study context: Among those enrolled, mean age was approximately 62 years (range about 23 to 90) and 82.7% were male.

Assay: immunoSEQ multiplex PCR; the TCRdb copy retains only in-frame clones and omits some. The profile shows tens of thousands of clones, 75% to 90% of them singletons. CDR1 and CDR2 from the germline V gene are SGHRS and YFSETQ. The CDR3 covers 16 residues. Trimming took 0 bases from V and 4 from J; bases not matched to a gene: 6. On cycle 4 day 1 and cycle 7 day 1, as well as at baseline, blood was sampled. This sequence was found in an adult with an advanced solid tumor such as melanoma, head and neck, liver or kidney cancer. This rearrangement joins TRBV5-1 to TRBJ1-4; TRBD1 matches at 7 bases. Sequencing used CD4+ or CD8+ T cells sorted from blood, obtained in a trial of the OX40 agonist ivuxolimab. This chain's CDR3 is CASSLETGLGNEKLFF. The CDR3 region has the DNA TGCGCCAGCAGCTTGGAGACAGGGTTGGGTAATGAAAAACTGTTTTTT.